This T cell receptor beta chain derives from a study of blood T cell repertoires in COVID-19. Study as a whole: From the United States, Italy and Spain came samples of acute and convalescent COVID-19. T cells, B-cell-depleted T cells, or PBMCs supplied cDNA or gDNA.

There are many counts of this clone. After removal of 5 bases from V and 7 bases from J, the junction contained 8 bases not matched to a gene. Per germline, CDR1 SGHTA and CDR2 FQGNSA. This CDR3 is 13 amino acids long. Authors' methods: Amplifying reference gene primers gave estimates of nucleated cell counts. Using immunoSEQ multiplex PCR, the repertoire was profiled, and TCRdb retains in-frame clones only, with some absent. The V and J calls and clone size come from that table; D and trimming were worked out from the DNA. The sample yields roughly 500,000 clones, roughly 90% seen once. The chain uses TRBV7-2 and TRBJ2-7; 7 bases are a match to TRBD2. The specimen sequenced was PBMCs or T cells enriched from blood (not recorded which). The receptor was isolated from a woman between 40 and 55 years old who had recovered from COVID-19. The chain's CDR3 is CASSVTGTIEQYF. CDR3 DNA sequence: TGTGCCAGCAGCGTCACCGGGACTATAGAGCAGTACTTC.